This T cell receptor beta chain is drawn from a study of PD-L1 blockade in urothelial cancer listed by TCRdb under 2017. With respect to the entire study: Therapy was started in about 2014 for all patients, and atezolizumab 1,200 mg was administered intravenously every 3 weeks. Under 10 patients achieved durable clinical benefit and approximately 19 did not. Durable clinical benefit meant progression-free survival longer than 6 months, and TCR features were also tested against progression-free and overall survival. An ECOG performance status of 0 or 1 was recorded for the patients, and 0 to 3 prior chemotherapy regimens had been received by the patients. The study, an exploratory multi-omic analysis, examined somatic, immune and clinical correlates of response to PD-L1 blockade with atezolizumab in urothelial cancer. About 85% of the 29 patients were males with bladder-origin urothelial cancer, and about 65% of the 29 reported a prior smoking history. Blood samples were analyzed at two time points: 3 weeks after treatment start (second dose) and 6 weeks after treatment start. Pretreatment tumor samples, along with matched peripheral blood collected serially before and after atezolizumab treatment, underwent TCR sequencing. A median of 141,255 T cells and some 82,000 unique TCRs was obtained from blood samples, and a median clonality of approximately 0.08 was observed. Approximately 29 patients had pretreatment blood TCR-seq, roughly 25 had at least one posttreatment blood collection, and roughly 25 had tumor TCR-seq. In the same patients who had TCR sequencing, pretreatment tumors also underwent whole exome sequencing and RNA sequencing.

The time point tag for this specimen amounts to: peripheral blood 6 weeks after treatment start. The cohort included about 29 patients with locally advanced or metastatic urothelial carcinoma who were treated at Memorial Sloan Kettering on a trial protocol. Peripheral blood mononuclear cells were collected pretreatment and during treatment, with between 1 and 8 total time points per patient. The Qiagen DNeasy Blood extraction kit was used to purify genomic DNA from total PBMCs and tumor samples. PBMCs were collected pretreatment and during treatment, and were isolated and stored as previously described. To estimate absolute template abundance from read counts, synthetic TCR analog templates were spiked into each PCR. The immunoSEQ assay used bias-controlled V and J gene primers to amplify TCRbeta CDR3 regions from genomic DNA. Rearranged TCRbeta segments were sequenced at approximately 20X coverage. The paper's data handling went like this. Clustering was used to correct sequencing errors, and CDR3s were annotated against IMGT so that V, D and J genes could be assigned. Downstream analyses used only productive TCRbeta rearrangements and left out out-of-frame or stop-codon sequences. Clonality was calculated as one minus the Shannon entropy normalized by the log of the number of unique productive sequences. Clones differing between time points or between blood and tumor were identified by Fisher's exact test with Benjamini-Hochberg correction at adjusted p below 0.01. The clones in this table, taken by TCRdb from immuneACCESS, are in-frame only. Not every clone is retained; where verified, under half of the shortfall comes from an unresolved V gene, and the cause of the rest is unknown. V, J and clone size derive from that table, while D and trimming were established from the DNA sequence. This sample comprises tens of thousands of clones, around 93% of them detected only once. Roughly 0.87% of the sample is taken by the ten largest.

The count of this clone is one. Its antigen is not yet known. Per-base qualities were not stored, and no clone one base away is much larger. Overall study results and their limits: Greater expansion of tumor-associated TCR clones in peripheral blood 3 weeks after the start of treatment was observed in patients with durable benefit (n of about 24, p = 0.022). Because the sample size was small (n of about 27) and many exploratory analyses were performed, the results are intended to be hypothesis-generating. Improved progression-free and overall survival was associated with having pretreatment peripheral blood TCR clonality below the median.

CDR3 length: 15 amino acids, cysteine to phenylalanine. Of the read, only the CDR3 DNA is kept; its 45 bases are in frame from base 1. The CDR1 and CDR2 encoded by the germline V gene are SGDLS and YYNGEE. The V end loses 0 bases and the J end loses 6 bases, and a stretch of 16 bases separates them. Sample: PBMCs, taken around atezolizumab (anti-PD-L1) treatment. The sequence joins TRBV9 to TRBJ2-7; the D region possibly corresponds to TRBD2 (6 bases align). The receptor's source is an elderly woman with urothelial cancer. The CDR3 amino acid sequence is: CASSVDGGFFSEQYF. Here is the DNA: TGTGCCAGCAGCGTAGACGGGGGATTTTTCTCCGAGCAGTACTTC. Extended through the reference TRBV9 and TRBJ2-7 proteins, this CDR3 yields the full variable domain: DSGVTQTPKHLITATGQRVTLRCSPRSGDLSVYWYQQSLDQGLQFLIQYYNGEERAKGNILERFSAQQFPDLHSELNLSSLELGDSALYFCASSVDGGFFSEQYFGPGTRLTVT.